The 3 T cell receptor beta chains below come from one sample, sequenced in a study of OX40 agonist ivuxolimab in advanced cancers. Produced via immunoSEQ multiplex PCR; TCRdb's table is partial and in-frame only. The table records fewer than 20,000 clones, roughly 84% of them present only once. The material was CD4+ or CD8+ T cells sorted from blood, obtained in a trial of the OX40 agonist ivuxolimab. These TCRs come from an adult with an advanced solid tumor such as melanoma, head and neck, liver or kidney cancer.

Details on this clone: A much larger clone sits a single nucleotide away, making a read error possible. The chain carries TRBV2 and TRBJ2-7; TRBD2 matches 9 bases. Germline assignment: CDR1 SNHLY and CDR2 FYNNEI. The CDR3 sequence is 16 residues long. CDR3 protein: CARSGGGRGGRYEQYF. The CDR3 DNA reads TGTGCCCGCAGTGGAGGAGGGCGGGGGGGCCGGTACGAGCAGTACTTC.

The J gene is TRBJ2-7, the V gene TRBV14; maybe TRBD1 (5 bases). The germline V and J ends were trimmed by 0 bases and 3 bases, with 18 bases remaining between them. Germline lookup yields CDR1 SGHDN and CDR2 FVKESK. This CDR3 region has 17 residues. CDR3 sequence (DNA): TGTGCCAGCAGCCAAGATCAAGGGGCAGGGATTGGCTACGAGCAGTACTTC. It yields the protein CASSQDQGAGIGYEQYF.

The rearrangement links TRBV30 to TRBJ1-3, with 9 nucleotides matching TRBD1. This CDR3 region has 17 residues. From germline, CDR1 is GTSNPN and CDR2 SVGIG (reference sequence). The V gene end was trimmed by 1 base and the J gene end by 4 bases; junction bases not matched to a gene: 11. The CDR3 reads CAWSDLIRDRVGNTIYF. The CDR3 DNA sequence: TGTGCCTGGAGTGACCTTATCCGGGACAGGGTAGGAAACACCATATATTTT.